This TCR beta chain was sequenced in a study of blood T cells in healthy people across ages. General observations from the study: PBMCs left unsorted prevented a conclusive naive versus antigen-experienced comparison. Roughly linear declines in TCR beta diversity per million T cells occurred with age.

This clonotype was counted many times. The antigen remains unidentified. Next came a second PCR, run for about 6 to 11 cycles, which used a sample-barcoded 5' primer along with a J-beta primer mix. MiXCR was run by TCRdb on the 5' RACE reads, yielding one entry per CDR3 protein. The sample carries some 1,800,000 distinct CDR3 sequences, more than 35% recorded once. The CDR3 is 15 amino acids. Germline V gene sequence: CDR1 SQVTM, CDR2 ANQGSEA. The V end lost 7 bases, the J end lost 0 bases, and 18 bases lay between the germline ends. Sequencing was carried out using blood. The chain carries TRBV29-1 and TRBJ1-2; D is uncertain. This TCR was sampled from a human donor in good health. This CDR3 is CSGEREEKTNYGYTF. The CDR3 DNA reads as TGCAGCGGGGAAAGGGAGGAGAAAACTAACTATGGCTACACCTTC. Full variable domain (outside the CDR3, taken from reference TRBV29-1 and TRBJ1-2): SAVISQKPSRDICQRGTSLTIQCQVDSQVTMMFWYRQQPGQSLTLIATANQGSEATYESGFVIDKFPISRPNLTFSTLTVSNMSPEDSSIYLCSGEREEKTNYGYTFGSGTRLTVV.